This TCR beta chain was captured in a study of T-cell reconstitution after alpha-beta-depleted transplantation in children. This sample's TCRbeta library carried unique molecular identifier barcodes. TCRdb reprocessed the PCR reads with MiXCR, giving one entry per CDR3 protein. This table holds 450,000 to 600,000 distinct CDR3 sequences, 15% to 20% found once. V gave up 4 bases and J gave up 10 bases, with 14 bases separating them. Germline V gene sequence: CDR1 SSHAT, CDR2 FNYEAQ (reference sequence). The CDR3 has 13 residues. Only a few counts were recorded for this clonotype. This receptor was identified in a human donor who donated a stem cell graft to a child with acute lymphoblastic leukemia. Specimen: PBMCs from the stem cell graft donor, collected from the stem cell graft. The rearrangement uses TRBV7-7 and TRBJ2-1; D may be TRBD1 (6 bases). The CDR3 DNA reads TGTGCCAGCAGCTGGACGATCGGGACAGAGCAGTTCTTC. Amino acids: CASSWTIGTEQFF.